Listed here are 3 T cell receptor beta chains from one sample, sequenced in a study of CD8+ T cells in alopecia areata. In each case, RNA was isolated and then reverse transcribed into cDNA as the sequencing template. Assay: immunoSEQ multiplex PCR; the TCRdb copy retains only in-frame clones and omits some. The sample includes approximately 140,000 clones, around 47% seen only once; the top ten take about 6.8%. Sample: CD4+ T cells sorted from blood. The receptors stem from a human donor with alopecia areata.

CDR3 in amino acids: CASSQEGLAGAEEQFF. Here the CDR3 DNA reads TGTGCCAGCAGCCAAGAAGGGCTAGCGGGAGCGGAGGAGCAGTTCTTC. V usage is TRBV14 and J usage is TRBJ2-1, with TRBD2 matching 10 bases. Germline V gene data show CDR1 as SGHDN and CDR2 as FVKESK. This CDR3 spans 16 amino acids. Trimming took 0 bases from V and 10 from J; bases not matched to a gene: 9.

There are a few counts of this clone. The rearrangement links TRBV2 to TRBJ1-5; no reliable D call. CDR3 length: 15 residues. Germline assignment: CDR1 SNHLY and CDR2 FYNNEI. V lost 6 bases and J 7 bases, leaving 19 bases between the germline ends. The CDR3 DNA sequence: TGTGCCAGCAGCCCGAACACAGTACCGGGGCAGCCCCAGCATTTT. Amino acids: CASSPNTVPGQPQHF.

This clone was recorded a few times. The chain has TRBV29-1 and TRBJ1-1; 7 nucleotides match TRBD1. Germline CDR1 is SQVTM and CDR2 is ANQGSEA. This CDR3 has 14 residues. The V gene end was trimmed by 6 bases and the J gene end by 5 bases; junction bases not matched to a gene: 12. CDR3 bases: TGCAGCGTCGCTCAACAGGGGAGTTTTACTGAAGCTTTCTTT. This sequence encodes CSVAQQGSFTEAFF.